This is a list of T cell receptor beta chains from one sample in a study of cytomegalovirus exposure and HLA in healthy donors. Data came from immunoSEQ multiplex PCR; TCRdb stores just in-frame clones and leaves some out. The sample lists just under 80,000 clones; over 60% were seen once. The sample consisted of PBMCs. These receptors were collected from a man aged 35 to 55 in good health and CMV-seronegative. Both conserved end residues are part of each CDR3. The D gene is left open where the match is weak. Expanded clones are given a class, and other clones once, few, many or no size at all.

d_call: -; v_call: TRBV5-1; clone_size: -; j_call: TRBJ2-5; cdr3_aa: CASSLITGTPQETQYF; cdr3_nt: TGCGCCAGCAGCTTGATAACAGGGACCCCGCAAGAGACCCAGTACTTC
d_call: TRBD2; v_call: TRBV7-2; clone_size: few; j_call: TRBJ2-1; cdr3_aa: CASSLTSGRFNEQFF; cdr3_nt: TGTGCCAGCAGCTTAACTAGCGGGAGGTTCAATGAGCAGTTCTTC
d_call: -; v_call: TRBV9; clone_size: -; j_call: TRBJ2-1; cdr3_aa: CASSVANISSYNEQFF; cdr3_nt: TGTGCCAGCAGCGTAGCAAATATCAGCTCCTACAATGAGCAGTTCTTC
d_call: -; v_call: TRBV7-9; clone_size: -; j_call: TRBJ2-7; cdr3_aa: CASSRGNQQYF; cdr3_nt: TGTGCCAGCAGCCGGGGGAACCAGCAGTACTTC
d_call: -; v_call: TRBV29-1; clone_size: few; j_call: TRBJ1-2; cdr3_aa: CSVLVSGYTF; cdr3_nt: TGCAGCGTTTTGGTGAGTGGCTACACCTTC
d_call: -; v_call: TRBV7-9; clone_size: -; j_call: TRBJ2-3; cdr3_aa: CASFEAYGTDTQYF; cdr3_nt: TGTGCCAGCTTTGAGGCTTACGGTACAGATACGCAGTATTTT
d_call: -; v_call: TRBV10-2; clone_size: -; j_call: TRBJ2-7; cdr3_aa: CASSDGLGYEQYF; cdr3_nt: TGCGCCAGCAGTGATGGACTTGGCTACGAGCAGTACTTC
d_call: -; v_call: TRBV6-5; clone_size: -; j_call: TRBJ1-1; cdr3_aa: CASMLGGNTEAFF; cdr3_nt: TGTGCCAGCATGCTCGGAGGGAACACTGAAGCTTTCTTT
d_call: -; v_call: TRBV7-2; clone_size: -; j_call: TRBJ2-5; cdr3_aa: CASSSLLRETQYF; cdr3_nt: TGTGCCAGCAGCTCCCTTTTGAGGGAGACCCAGTACTTC
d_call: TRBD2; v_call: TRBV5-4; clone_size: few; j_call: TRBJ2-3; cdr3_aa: CASSLSAGGAQITQYF; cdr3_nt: TGTGCCAGCAGCTTGTCCGCGGGGGGCGCACAGATTACGCAGTATTTT
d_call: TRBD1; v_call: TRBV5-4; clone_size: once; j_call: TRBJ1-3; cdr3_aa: CASSQPGTGGNTIYF; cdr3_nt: TGTGCCAGCAGCCAGCCGGGGACAGGGGGAAACACCATATATTTT
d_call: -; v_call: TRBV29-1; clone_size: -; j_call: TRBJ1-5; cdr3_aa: CSVAAGRAYGNQPQHF; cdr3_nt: TGCAGCGTCGCCGCAGGGCGCGCATATGGCAATCAGCCCCAGCATTTT
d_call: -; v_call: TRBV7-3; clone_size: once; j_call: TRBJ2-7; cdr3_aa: CASSYGLTYEQYF; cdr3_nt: TGTGCCAGCAGCTACGGACTAACCTACGAGCAGTACTTC
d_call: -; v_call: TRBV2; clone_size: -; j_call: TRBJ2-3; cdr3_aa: CASSEALPSPDTQYF; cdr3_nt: TGTGCCAGCAGTGAAGCGCTTCCGAGCCCAGATACGCAGTATTTT
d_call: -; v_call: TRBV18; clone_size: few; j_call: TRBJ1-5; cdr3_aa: CASSPGGNINQPQHF; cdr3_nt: TGTGCCAGCTCACCAGGGGGCAACATCAATCAGCCCCAGCATTTT
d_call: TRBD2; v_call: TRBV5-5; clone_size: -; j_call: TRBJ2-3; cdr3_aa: CASSFGGDTQYF; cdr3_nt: TGTGCCAGCAGCTTCGGGGGGGATACGCAGTATTTT
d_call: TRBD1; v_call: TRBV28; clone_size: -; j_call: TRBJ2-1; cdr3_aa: CASSFRRGQGIVNEQFF; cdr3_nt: TGTGCCAGCAGTTTCCGCCGGGGACAGGGAATAGTCAATGAGCAGTTCTTC
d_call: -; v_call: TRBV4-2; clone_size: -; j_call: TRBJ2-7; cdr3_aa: CASSPLVGPGEQYF; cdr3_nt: TGTGCCAGCAGCCCCCTAGTGGGTCCGGGCGAGCAGTACTTC
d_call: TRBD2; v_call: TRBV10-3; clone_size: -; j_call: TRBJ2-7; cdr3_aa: CAISAGRGAGNEQYF; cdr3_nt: TGTGCCATCAGTGCGGGGCGGGGGGCCGGCAACGAGCAGTACTTC
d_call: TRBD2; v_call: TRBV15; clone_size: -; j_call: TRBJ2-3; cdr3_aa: CATSSGLASDTQYF; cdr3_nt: TGTGCCACCAGCTCGGGACTAGCATCCGATACGCAGTATTTT
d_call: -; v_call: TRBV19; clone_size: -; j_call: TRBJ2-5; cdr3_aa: CASRKPGGETQYF; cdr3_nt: TGTGCCAGTAGAAAACCTGGCGGTGAGACCCAGTACTTC
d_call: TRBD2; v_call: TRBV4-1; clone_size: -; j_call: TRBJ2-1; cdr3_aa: CASSQTGLAGGPSYNEQFF; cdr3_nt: TGCGCCAGCAGCCAAACGGGACTAGCGGGAGGGCCTTCCTACAATGAGCAGTTCTTC
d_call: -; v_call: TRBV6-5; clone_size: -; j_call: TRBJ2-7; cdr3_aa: CASSFQTGAYEQYF; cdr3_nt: TGTGCCAGCAGCTTCCAGACAGGAGCCTACGAGCAGTACTTC
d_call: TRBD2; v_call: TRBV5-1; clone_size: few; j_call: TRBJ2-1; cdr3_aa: CASSQGLGSVDEQFF; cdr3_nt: TGCGCCAGCAGCCAGGGACTAGGAAGCGTCGATGAGCAGTTCTTC
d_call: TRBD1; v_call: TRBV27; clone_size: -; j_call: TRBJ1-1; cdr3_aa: CASSRPPGQGAGAFF; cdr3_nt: TGTGCCAGCAGCCGCCCGCCGGGACAGGGGGCGGGAGCTTTCTTT
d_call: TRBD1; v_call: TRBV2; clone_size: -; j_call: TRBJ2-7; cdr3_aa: CASRWTGGSPREQYF; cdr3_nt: TGTGCCAGCAGATGGACAGGGGGCTCCCCCCGCGAGCAGTACTTC
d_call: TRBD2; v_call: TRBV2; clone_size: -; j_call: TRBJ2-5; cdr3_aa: CASSGTSVVETQYF; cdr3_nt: TGTGCCAGCAGTGGGACTAGTGTGGTGGAGACCCAGTACTTC
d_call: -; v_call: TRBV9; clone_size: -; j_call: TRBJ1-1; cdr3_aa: CASSVAGSGNTEAFF; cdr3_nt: TGTGCCAGCAGCGTAGCCGGTTCAGGGAACACTGAAGCTTTCTTT
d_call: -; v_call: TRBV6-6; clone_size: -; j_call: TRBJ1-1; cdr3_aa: CASRPAGGEENTEAFF; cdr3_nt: TGTGCCAGCAGGCCAGCGGGGGGCGAGGAGAACACTGAAGCTTTCTTT
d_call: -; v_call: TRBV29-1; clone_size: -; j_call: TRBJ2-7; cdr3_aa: CSVRVQGYEQYF; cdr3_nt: TGCAGCGTTCGTGTTCAGGGCTACGAGCAGTACTTC
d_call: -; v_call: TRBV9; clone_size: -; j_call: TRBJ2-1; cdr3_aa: CASSVEAGKFGNEQFF; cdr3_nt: TGTGCCAGCAGCGTAGAGGCAGGCAAATTTGGCAATGAGCAGTTCTTC
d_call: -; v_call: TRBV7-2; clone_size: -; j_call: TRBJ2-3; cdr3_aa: CASSLAASTDTQYF; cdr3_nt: TGTGCCAGCAGCTTAGCGGCAAGCACAGATACGCAGTATTTT
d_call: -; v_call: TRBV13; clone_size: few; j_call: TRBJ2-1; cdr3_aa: CASSPVDRDSYYNEQFF; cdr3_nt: TGTGCCAGCAGCCCTGTGGACCGGGACTCCTACTACAATGAGCAGTTCTTC
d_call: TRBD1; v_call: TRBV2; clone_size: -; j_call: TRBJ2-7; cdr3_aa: CASSGDRISSYEQYF; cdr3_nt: TGTGCCAGCAGTGGGGACAGGATAAGCTCCTACGAGCAGTACTTC
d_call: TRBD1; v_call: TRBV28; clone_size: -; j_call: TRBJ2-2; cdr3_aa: CASSLPGTGVGELFF; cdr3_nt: TGTGCCAGCAGTTTACCCGGGACAGGGGTCGGGGAGCTGTTTTTT
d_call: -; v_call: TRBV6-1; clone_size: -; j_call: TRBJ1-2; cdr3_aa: CASIPRGENGYTF; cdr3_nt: TGTGCCAGCATCCCCAGGGGTGAGAATGGCTACACCTTC
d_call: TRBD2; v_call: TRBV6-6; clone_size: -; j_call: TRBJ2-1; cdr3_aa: CASSSGTSSSYNEQFF; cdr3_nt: TGTGCCAGCAGTTCAGGGACTAGCAGCTCCTACAATGAGCAGTTCTTC